Below are 28 T cell receptor beta chains sequenced from a single sample in a study of chemoradiotherapy in HPV16-positive cancers. Clones were sequenced by immunoSEQ multiplex PCR, and TCRdb holds only the in-frame ones, with some missing. The data show about 12,000 clones, with roughly nine tenths seen just once and about a fifth held by the top ten. Sequencing used blood, obtained from a patient who underwent chemoradiotherapy. These TCRs come from a human donor with HPV-associated anogenital cancer.

The chain recombines TRBV18 with TRBJ2-3, with D hard to call. CDR1 is KGHSH, CDR2 LQKENI, per germline. The V end was cut by 0 bases, the J end by 6 bases, with 10 bases between. The length of the CDR3 is 14 residues. CDR3 loop: CASSPPSPMDTQYF. The CDR3 DNA sequence: TGTGCCAGCTCACCACCGAGCCCGATGGATACGCAGTATTTT. The entire variable domain, with the rest obtained from reference TRBV18 and TRBJ2-3, is as follows: NAGVMQNPRHLVRRRGQEARLRCSPMKGHSHVYWYRQLPEEGLKFMVYLQKENIIDESGMPKERFSAEFPKEGPSILRIQQVVRGDSAAYFCASSPPSPMDTQYFGPGTRLTVL.

This chain joins TRBV4-1 and TRBJ1-2; D not certain. This CDR3 is 15 amino acids long. Germline loops: CDR1 MGHRA, CDR2 YSYEKL. The ends were cut back, 5 bases at V and 2 bases at J, with 15 bases in the middle. The CDR3 DNA sequence: TGCGCCAGCAGCAGGTACAGAGACACCAACTATGGCTACACCTTC. Its translation is CASSRYRDTNYGYTF.

CDR3 DNA: TGTGCCAGCAGCCAAGGACTAGCGGGGGGAGCAGATACGCAGTATTTT. It is translated as CASSQGLAGGADTQYF. The rearrangement uses TRBV4-2 and TRBJ2-3, with TRBD2 matching 13 bases. The CDR3 is 16 residues long. Germline values: CDR1 LGHNA, CDR2 YNFKEQ. J gave up 4 bases and V 1 base, and 2 bases lay outside the gene matches.

V usage is TRBV25-1 and J usage is TRBJ2-7; D gene uncertain. CDR1 MGHDK and CDR2 SYGVNS come from the germline V gene. The CDR3 runs 10 residues. V was shortened by 7 bases and J by 4 bases, with 5 bases between the two germline ends. The CDR3 loop reads CASIGYEQYF. CDR3 sequence (DNA): TGTGCCAGCATTGGGTACGAGCAGTACTTC.

The CDR3 protein is CASSLTGGKSYNEQFF. Here the CDR3 DNA reads TGTGCCAGCAGCCTCACAGGGGGGAAGTCCTACAATGAGCAGTTCTTC. This sequence joins TRBV4-2 and TRBJ2-1; 8 nucleotides agree with TRBD1. The CDR3 has 16 residues. V shed 4 bases and J 1 base; nucleotides not matched to a gene: 6. Germline values: CDR1 LGHNA, CDR2 YNFKEQ.

The chain employs TRBV4-1 and TRBJ1-2; no clear D gene. Germline V gene data show CDR1 as MGHRA and CDR2 as YSYEKL. V gave up 0 bases and J gave up 8 bases, with 13 bases separating them. The CDR3 spans 14 residues. In DNA, the CDR3 is TGCGCCAGCAGCCAAGATGGAAGTCCCTGGGGCTACACCTTC. It specifies CASSQDGSPWGYTF.

The chain is built from TRBV18 and TRBJ2-1, with 7 bases fitting TRBD1. V shed 5 bases and J 5 bases; nucleotides not matched to a gene: 12. The germline V gene encodes CDR1 KGHSH and CDR2 LQKENI. The CDR3 totals 16 residues. Here the CDR3 DNA reads TGTGCCAGCTCAACTCTTATCGGGACAGCGAACAATGAGCAGTTCTTC. As protein: CASSTLIGTANNEQFF.

V usage is TRBV7-3 and J usage is TRBJ2-3; a weak D match, TRBD2 (7 bases). The germline V gene encodes CDR1 SGHTA and CDR2 FQGTGA. This CDR3 contains 15 residues. V gave up 5 bases and J gave up 1 base, with 13 bases separating them. CDR3 sequence: CASSPRGGGTDTQYF. CDR3 bases: TGTGCCAGCAGCCCCAGAGGGGGGGGCACAGATACGCAGTATTTT. The full variable domain, with the rest looked up from reference TRBV7-3 and TRBJ2-3, is GAGVSQTPSNKVTEKGKYVELRCDPISGHTALYWYRQSLGQGPEFLIYFQGTGAADDSGLPNDRFFAVRPEGSVSTLKIQRTERGDSAVYLCASSPRGGGTDTQYFGPGTRLTVL.

The gene calls are TRBV7-3 and TRBJ2-1; 7 nucleotides agree with TRBD1. Germline V CDR1 and CDR2: SGHTA, FQGTGA. After removal of 3 bases from V and 8 bases from J, the junction contained 7 bases not matched to a gene. This CDR3 is 14 amino acids long. The CDR3 region has the DNA TGTGCCAGCAGCTTGGGACAGAATTACGATGAGCAGTTCTTC. It codes for CASSLGQNYDEQFF.

By sample fraction, this clone is medium-sized. One end of the junction does not line up with germline, which may come from a read error. This chain links TRBV7-7 with TRBJ2-3; TRBD2 matches 11 bases. Germline CDR1 reads SSHAT; CDR2 reads FNYEAQ (reference sequence). There are 15 residues in the CDR3. CDR3 in DNA: TGTGCCAGCAGCCTAGCGGGGGGCCCCACAGATACGCAGTATTTT. Protein product: CASSLAGGPTDTQYF.

The V gene is TRBV18, the J gene TRBJ2-6; D unresolved. Germline assignment: CDR1 KGHSH and CDR2 LQKENI. The CDR3 is 15 amino acids. V dropped 0 bases and J dropped 0 bases, with 3 bases sitting between them. The chain's CDR3 is CASSPPLSGANVLTF. DNA of the CDR3: TGTGCCAGCTCACCACCTCTCTCTGGGGCCAACGTCCTGACTTTC.

This chain connects TRBV19 to TRBJ1-4; D is unclear. The V gene's germline CDR1 is LNHDA and CDR2 SQIVND (reference sequence). V lost 3 bases, J lost 12 bases, and 8 bases lay in between. The CDR3 totals 11 residues. The CDR3 region is CASSITSELFF. The CDR3 coding sequence is TGTGCCAGTAGTATCACGTCGGAACTGTTTTTT. The whole variable domain, filled in from reference TRBV19 and TRBJ1-4, reads DGGITQSPKYLFRKEGQNVTLSCEQNLNHDAMYWYRQDPGQGLRLIYYSQIVNDFQKGDIAEGYSVSREKKESFPLTVTSAQKNPTAFYLCASSITSELFFGSGTQLSVL.

The chain is built from TRBV15 and TRBJ2-5; no clear D. V lost 5 bases and J lost 2, with 12 bases in between. CDR3 length: 14 amino acids. Germline loops: CDR1 LNHNV, CDR2 YYDKDF (reference sequence). CDR3 in amino acids: CATSLVSVQETQYF. CDR3 nucleotide sequence: TGTGCCACCAGCCTCGTGTCGGTGCAAGAGACCCAGTACTTC. Combining the CDR3 with reference TRBV15 and TRBJ2-5 gives the whole variable domain DAMVIQNPRYQVTQFGKPVTLSCSQTLNHNVMYWYQQKSSQAPKLLFHYYDKDFNNEADTPDNFQSRRPNTSFCFLDIRSPGLGDTAMYLCATSLVSVQETQYFGPGTRLLVL.

The genes are TRBV19 and TRBJ1-5; D is possibly TRBD1 (5 bases). V was clipped by 4 bases and J by 5 bases, with 9 bases between them. Germline values: CDR1 LNHDA, CDR2 SQIVND (reference sequence). CDR3 length: 13 amino acids. CDR3 sequence: CASSKTDYQPQHF. Here the CDR3 DNA reads TGTGCCAGTAGTAAGACAGATTATCAGCCCCAGCATTTT.

The chain recombines TRBV19 with TRBJ1-2, with D unresolved. The V end was cut by 0 bases, the J end by 4 bases, with 9 bases between. Germline V gives CDR1 LNHDA, CDR2 SQIVND (reference sequence). The CDR3 length is 14 residues. The CDR3 nucleotides read TGTGCCAGTAGTATAGATCCCAGGTTCTATGGCTACACCTTC. Residues: CASSIDPRFYGYTF.

This clone has only a few counts. The gene calls are TRBV5-5 and TRBJ2-7, with a tentative D call TRBD2 (5 bases). Deletions cut 3 bases from V and 2 bases from J, with 9 bases between. Germline loops: CDR1 SGHKS, CDR2 YYEKEE (reference sequence). The CDR3 is made up of 13 amino acids. This chain's CDR3 is CASSWFGAYEQYF. For the CDR3, the DNA is TGTGCCAGCAGCTGGTTCGGGGCCTACGAGCAGTACTTC.

V usage is TRBV7-2 and J usage is TRBJ2-5, with a weak D call TRBD1 (6 bases). V was pared by 5 bases and J by 5 bases, with 12 bases between. CDR3 length: 13 amino acids. CDR1 and CDR2 from the germline V gene are SGHTA and FQGNSA. The CDR3 DNA sequence: TGTGCCAGCAGCGTAGATCAGGGGGAGACCCAGTACTTC. Amino acids: CASSVDQGETQYF.

V usage is TRBV4-1 and J usage is TRBJ2-5; D gene uncertain. CDR1 is MGHRA, CDR2 YSYEKL, per germline. The germline V and J ends were trimmed by 1 base and 2 bases, with 8 bases remaining between them. The CDR3 covers 14 residues. CDR3 nucleotides: TGCGCCAGCAGCCAAGGTTATGGACAAGAGACCCAGTACTTC. It codes for CASSQGYGQETQYF.

This sequence joins TRBV5-8 and TRBJ1-4, with D possibly being TRBD1 (5 bases). Per the germline V gene, CDR1 is SGHTS and CDR2 is YDEGEE. The CDR3 loop spans 15 amino acids. Deletions cut 0 bases from V and 7 bases from J, with 13 bases between. The CDR3 protein is CASSLESPGSEKLFF. The CDR3 nucleotides read TGTGCCAGCAGCTTGGAGTCTCCAGGGAGTGAAAAACTGTTTTTT.

This clone was seen a handful of times. CDR3 sequence: CASSYSTDRGALYF. DNA of the CDR3: TGTGCCAGCAGTTACTCGACAGACAGGGGAGCGTTGTACTTC. The chain carries TRBV6-5 and TRBJ2-7; 8 positions agree with TRBD1. The germline V gene has CDR1 MNHEY and CDR2 SVGAGI. The CDR3 totals 14 residues. With 0 bases clipped from V and 12 bases from J, the junction kept 10 bases outside the gene matches.

J is TRBJ1-1 and V is TRBV18; D is uncertain. The V end lost 10 bases, the J end lost 1 base, and 13 bases lay between the germline ends. Germline values: CDR1 KGHSH, CDR2 LQKENI. This CDR3 region has 13 residues. The CDR3 region has the DNA TGTGCCAACCGAGTGTTGGAGAACACTGAAGCTTTCTTT. Encoded protein: CANRVLENTEAFF.

This chain links TRBV27 with TRBJ2-5; TRBD1 might be the D (6 bases). The CDR3 extends over 14 amino acids. Per germline, CDR1 MNHEY and CDR2 SMNVEV (reference sequence). V dropped 2 bases and J dropped 3 bases, with 10 bases sitting between them. The CDR3 protein is CASSLQGMEETQYF. As DNA, the CDR3 is TGTGCCAGCAGTTTACAGGGGATGGAAGAGACCCAGTACTTC.

The chain employs TRBV7-9 and TRBJ2-3, with D possibly matching TRBD1 (5 bases). The CDR3 is made up of 16 amino acids. Trimming removed 5 bases at V and 2 bases at J, with 17 bases between. Germline lookup yields CDR1 SEHNR and CDR2 FQNEAQ (reference sequence). This chain's CDR3 is CASSTARSGATDTQYF. The CDR3 DNA is TGTGCCAGCAGCACTGCACGCTCTGGGGCCACAGATACGCAGTATTTT.

V usage is TRBV28 and J usage is TRBJ2-6; D possibly corresponds to TRBD2 (7 bases). The V gene lost 2 bases and the J gene lost 0 bases, with 17 bases spanning the gap. The CDR3 is 19 residues long. Per germline, CDR1 MDHEN and CDR2 SYDVKM. This chain's CDR3 is CASSLRIGGGISGANVLTF. Here the CDR3 DNA reads TGTGCCAGCAGTTTAAGGATAGGGGGAGGGATCTCTGGGGCCAACGTCCTGACTTTC.

The chain uses TRBV7-6 and TRBJ2-7; D is unclear. The V gene lost 2 bases and the J gene lost 3 bases, with 8 bases spanning the gap. The CDR3 covers 13 residues. Looked up from germline, CDR1 is SGHVS and CDR2 is FNYEAQ. This chain's CDR3 is CASSLSPNYEQYF. In DNA form, the CDR3 reads TGTGCCAGCAGCTTAAGCCCAAACTACGAGCAGTACTTC.

The chain links TRBV7-6 to TRBJ2-1; 9 nucleotides line up with TRBD1. J gave up 8 bases and V 3 bases, and 8 bases lay outside the gene matches. The CDR3 runs 15 residues. The germline CDR1 and CDR2 sequences are SGHVS and FNYEAQ. The CDR3 spells CASSLLGQGGDEQFF. CDR3 DNA: TGTGCCAGCAGCTTGCTGGGACAGGGAGGCGATGAGCAGTTCTTC.

This chain connects TRBV5-1 to TRBJ2-3; D gene uncertain. V shed 0 bases and J shed 0 bases, with 5 bases lying between them. This CDR3 contains 14 residues. From germline, CDR1 is SGHRS and CDR2 YFSETQ. The CDR3 DNA is TGCGCCAGCAGCTTGGGGCGTAGCACAGATACGCAGTATTTT. It specifies CASSLGRSTDTQYF.

The CDR3 DNA sequence: TGCGCCAGCAGTCCCTCGACAGGGTGGAACACTGAAGCTTTCTTT. This translates into CASSPSTGWNTEAFF. The chain is built from TRBV5-1 and TRBJ1-1, with TRBD1 matching 7 bases. After removal of 5 bases from V and 1 base from J, the junction contained 8 bases not matched to a gene. This CDR3 is built from 15 residues. Looked up from germline, CDR1 is SGHRS and CDR2 is YFSETQ.